The present entry profiles one T cell receptor beta chain with its context. Its antigen is undetermined. Naive CD8 cells, CD45RO-negative and positively selected for CCR7, excluded terminally differentiated effector memory CD45RA+ cells. Every donor was a Caucasian adult from Nashville, Tennessee. The source of the sample is a study of shared clonotypes between healthy human individuals. Notes on the study in general: Memory subsets had estimated richness that was generally smaller than that of naive subsets.

This CDR3 has 13 residues. The germline gives CDR1 MGHDK, CDR2 SYGVNS. The V gene lost 1 base and the J gene lost 4 bases, with 7 bases spanning the gap. Genomic DNA per cell subset filled all wells of several immunoSEQ plates. This table comes from immunoSEQ multiplex PCR, and its TCRdb copy is limited to in-frame clones, with some not included. The repertoire includes around 1,900,000 clones, 85% to 95% of them detected once, and around 1.7% sits in the top ten. The sequencing sample was made of naive CD8+ T cells from PBMCs. The chain combines TRBV25-1 with TRBJ1-1; no firm D call. This clonotype originated in a young man in good health. Some clones in this sample may be carry-over from other donors' samples. DNA of the CDR3: TGTGCCAGCAGTGAATGGTTCGGCACTGAAGCTTTCTTT. It translates to CASSEWFGTEAFF.